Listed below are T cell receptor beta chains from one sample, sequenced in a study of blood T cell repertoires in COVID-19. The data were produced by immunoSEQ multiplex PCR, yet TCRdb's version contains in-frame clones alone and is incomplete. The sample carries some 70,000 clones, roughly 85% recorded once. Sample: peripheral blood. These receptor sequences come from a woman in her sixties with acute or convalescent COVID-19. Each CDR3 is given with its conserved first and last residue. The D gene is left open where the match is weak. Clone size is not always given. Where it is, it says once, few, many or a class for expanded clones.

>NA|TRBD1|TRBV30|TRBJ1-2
TGTGCCTGGAGCAAGGGGGCGTCTGGCTACACCTTC
CAWSKGASGYTF
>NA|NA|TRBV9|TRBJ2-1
TGTGCCAGCAGCGCCCGGGACTTCGGAAGCAATGAGCAGTTCTTC
CASSARDFGSNEQFF
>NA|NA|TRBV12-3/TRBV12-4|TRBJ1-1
TGTGCCAGCAGTCGCAAATCACAGGTTGTAGCTTTCTTT
CASSRKSQVVAFF
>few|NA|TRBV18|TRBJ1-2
TGTGCCAGCTCCGGACAGTCTAACTATGGCTACACCTTC
CASSGQSNYGYTF
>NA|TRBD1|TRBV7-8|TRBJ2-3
TGTGCCAGCAGCCTCCGGGACAGGGGCACAGATACGCAGTATTTT
CASSLRDRGTDTQYF
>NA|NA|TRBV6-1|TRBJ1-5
TGTGCCAGCAGTGACAACGGGGGGCTAGGACAGCCCCAGCATTTT
CASSDNGGLGQPQHF
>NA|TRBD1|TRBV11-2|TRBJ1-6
TGTGCCAGCAGCCGAAACAGGGGGCAATCACCCCTCCACTTT
CASSRNRGQSPLHF
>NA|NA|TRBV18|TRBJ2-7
TGTGCCAGCTCACCTCCACTGGGGGCCGAGCAGTACTTC
CASSPPLGAEQYF
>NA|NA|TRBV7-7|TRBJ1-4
TGTGCCAGCAGCTTAGCACGCGATGAAAAACTGTTTTTT
CASSLARDEKLFF
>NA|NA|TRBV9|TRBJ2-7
TGTGCCAGCAGCTGGCTTACCTACGAGCAGTACTTC
CASSWLTYEQYF
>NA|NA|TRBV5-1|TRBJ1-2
TGCGCCAGCTGGCAGGGTATCGGAGATGGCTACACCTTC
CASWQGIGDGYTF
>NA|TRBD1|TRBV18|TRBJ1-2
TGTGCCAGCTCAACGGGACAGGGTAATGGCTACACCTTC
CASSTGQGNGYTF
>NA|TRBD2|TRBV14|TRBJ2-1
TGTGCCAGCAGCCAAGTTGGGGAGGGCTCCTACAATGAGCAGTTCTTC
CASSQVGEGSYNEQFF
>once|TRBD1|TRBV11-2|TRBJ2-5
TGTGCCAGCAGCTGGACAGGGGGCCAAGAGACCCAGTACTTC
CASSWTGGQETQYF
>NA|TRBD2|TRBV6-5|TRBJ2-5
TGTGCCAGCGCGACTAGCCGGGAGACCCAGTACTTC
CASATSRETQYF
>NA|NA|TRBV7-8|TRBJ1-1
TGTGCCAGCAGCTTCAGGGAGAACACTGAAGCTTTCTTT
CASSFRENTEAFF
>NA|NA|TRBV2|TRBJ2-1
TGTGCCAGCAGTTCGATCAGGGGAATGAACAATGAGCAGTTCTTC
CASSSIRGMNNEQFF
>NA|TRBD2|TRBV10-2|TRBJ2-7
TGCGCCAGCAGTAATACCGGGACTAGCCAGTACTTC
CASSNTGTSQYF
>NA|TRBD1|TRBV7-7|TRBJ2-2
TGTGCCAGCAGCTTGAACAGGGGGCCCGCCGGGGAGCTGTTTTTT
CASSLNRGPAGELFF
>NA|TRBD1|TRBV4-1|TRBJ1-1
TGCGCCAGCAGCCAAGTTGGCAGGGGGCGCCGGGAGAACACTGAAGCTTTCTTT
CASSQVGRGRRENTEAFF
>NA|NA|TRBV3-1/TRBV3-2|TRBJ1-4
TGTGCCAGCAGCCAAGTGAGGGAAAAACTGTTTTTT
CASSQVREKLFF
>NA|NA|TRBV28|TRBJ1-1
TGTGCCAGCAAAACATACATGAACACTGAAGCTTTCTTT
CASKTYMNTEAFF
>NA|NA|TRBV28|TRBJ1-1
TGTGCCAGCAGTTTATCGGAGTCTGAAGCTTTCTTT
CASSLSESEAFF
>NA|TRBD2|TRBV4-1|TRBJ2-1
TGCGCCAGCAGCCACATGGCTGGAGCGGGAGGTAGCCCGTCCTACAATGAGCAGTTCTTC
CASSHMAGAGGSPSYNEQFF
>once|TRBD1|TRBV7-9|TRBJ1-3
TGTGCCAGCAGCTCAGCCTACAGGGGGCTGGGAAACACCATATATTTT
CASSSAYRGLGNTIYF
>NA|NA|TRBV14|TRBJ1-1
TGTGCCAGCAGCCAGTTCTCCCCCACTGAAGCTTTCTTT
CASSQFSPTEAFF
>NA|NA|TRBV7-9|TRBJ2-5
TGTGCCAGCAGCTTAGGGAGCAACCAAGAGACCCAGTACTTC
CASSLGSNQETQYF
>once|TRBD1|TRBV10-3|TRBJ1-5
TGTGCCATCAGTGCGGACAGGGGGAAGCAGCCCCAGCATTTT
CAISADRGKQPQHF
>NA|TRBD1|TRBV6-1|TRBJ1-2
TGTGCCAGCAGTGAATGGGGACAGAACTATGGCTACACCTTC
CASSEWGQNYGYTF
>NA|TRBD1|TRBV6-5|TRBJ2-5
TGTGCCACCCTCCCCCCGCAGAGACAGGGGGACTTC
CATLPPQRQGDF
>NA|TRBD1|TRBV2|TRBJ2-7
TGTGCCAGCAGTGCTTGGGGACAGGAAGGGGAGCAGTACTTC
CASSAWGQEGEQYF
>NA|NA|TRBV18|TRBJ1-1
TGTGCCAGCTCAGCCGAGACAGCCATGAACACTGAAGCTTTCTTT
CASSAETAMNTEAFF
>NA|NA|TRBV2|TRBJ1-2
TGTGCCAGCAGTGAATTGGCAGACTATGGCTACACCTTC
CASSELADYGYTF
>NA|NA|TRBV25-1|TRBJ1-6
TGTGCCAGCAGGGAGTCCTATAATTCACCCCTCCACTTT
CASRESYNSPLHF
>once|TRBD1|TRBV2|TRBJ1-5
TGTGCCAGCAGTCCACACGCAGGGGGCCGTCGGCAGCCCCAGCATTTT
CASSPHAGGRRQPQHF
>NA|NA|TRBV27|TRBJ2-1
TGTGCCAGCAGCCCAAGGGGCGGAACCTCCTACAATGAGCAGTTCTTC
CASSPRGGTSYNEQFF
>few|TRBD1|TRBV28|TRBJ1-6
TGTGCCAGCAGTAAGACAGGGCATATCGCTTCACCCCTCCACTTT
CASSKTGHIASPLHF
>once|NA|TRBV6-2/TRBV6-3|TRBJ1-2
TGTGCCAGCAGTGTAGGGGCGATCTCCTATGGCTACACCTTC
CASSVGAISYGYTF